This TCR beta chain derives from a study of CD8+ T cells in alopecia areata. The ends were cut back, 4 bases at V and 4 bases at J, with 13 bases in the middle. This CDR3 comprises 13 residues. Germline V gene data show CDR1 as SQVTM and CDR2 as ANQGSEA. Only one count was recorded for this clone. RNA, once extracted, was reverse transcribed into cDNA for use as the sequencing template. The data were produced by immunoSEQ multiplex PCR, yet TCRdb's version contains in-frame clones alone and is incomplete. The sample consists of roughly 200,000 clones, around 63% of them appearing once. The specimen comprised CD4+ T cells sorted from blood, sampled at week 0. The chain employs TRBV29-1 and TRBJ1-1; tentatively, D is TRBD1 (5 bases). This sequence was found in a human donor with alopecia areata. The CDR3: CSVGRDSVTEAFF. CDR3 nucleotides: TGCAGCGTTGGGCGGGACTCAGTCACTGAAGCTTTCTTT.